This T cell receptor beta chain was sequenced for a study of T cell changes during pregnancy in multiple sclerosis. The CDR3 totals 14 residues. CDR1 SNHLY and CDR2 FYNNEI come from the germline V gene. V trimming: 6 bases; J trimming: 0 bases; junction bases outside the gene matches: 4. TCRdb keeps only in-frame clones here, not all; method: immunoSEQ multiplex PCR. The table records around 51,000 clones, 85% to 95% of them present only once. This chain links TRBV2 with TRBJ1-1; 7 positions match TRBD1. The receptor's source is a female donor with multiple sclerosis, enrolled in a pregnancy study. The sample here was CD4+ T cells from peripheral blood mononuclear cells, taken in the second trimester of pregnancy. The CDR3 region has the DNA TGTGCCAGCAGGCAGGGACAGATGAACACTGAAGCTTTCTTT. It is translated as CASRQGQMNTEAFF.